This is a list of T cell receptor beta chains from one sample in a study of cytomegalovirus exposure and HLA in healthy donors. Data came from immunoSEQ multiplex PCR; TCRdb stores just in-frame clones and leaves some out. Among over 100,000 clones listed, around 79% were seen once. The sample consisted of PBMCs. All receptors derive from a woman in her 30s in good health and CMV-seropositive. The CDR3 runs from the conserved cysteine through the conserved F or W. The order of the fields is clone size, V gene, J gene, D gene, CDR3 protein, CDR3 DNA. The D gene is left open where the match is weak. Not all rows give a size; the values are once, few, many and, for expanded clones, a class.

.	TRBV7-9	TRBJ1-4	.	CASSFGGVTNEKLFF	TGTGCCAGCAGCTTCGGAGGGGTAACTAATGAAAAACTGTTTTTT
.	TRBV5-1	TRBJ2-1	TRBD2	CASSERGDSEQFF	TGCGCCAGCAGTGAGCGGGGGGATAGTGAGCAGTTCTTC
few	TRBV11-2	TRBJ2-7	.	CASSAYRVSYEQYF	TGTGCCAGCAGCGCATACAGGGTTTCCTACGAGCAGTACTTC
.	TRBV6-6	TRBJ2-5	.	CASSYSWARETQYF	TGTGCCAGCAGTTACTCGTGGGCCAGGGAGACCCAGTACTTC
.	TRBV5-1	TRBJ2-4	.	CASSLTGSAPNIQYF	TGCGCCAGCAGCTTGACGGGTAGCGCCCCAAACATTCAGTACTTC
once	TRBV19	TRBJ1-6	.	CASAPETSAKFPLHF	TGTGCCAGTGCACCTGAGACAAGTGCGAAATTTCCCCTCCACTTT
.	TRBV6-1	TRBJ1-1	.	CASIKPEGNTEAFF	TGTGCCAGCATTAAACCAGAGGGGAACACTGAAGCTTTCTTT
.	TRBV5-4	TRBJ2-5	TRBD2	CASSIRGGGETQYF	TGTGCCAGCAGCATCCGGGGGGGCGGTGAGACCCAGTACTTC
.	TRBV7-8	TRBJ2-1	.	CASSSRGGLNEQFF	TGTGCCAGCAGCTCCCGCGGAGGTTTAAATGAGCAGTTCTTC
.	TRBV30	TRBJ1-1	TRBD1	CAWSVLGPDREAFF	TGTGCCTGGAGTGTATTGGGCCCGGACAGGGAAGCTTTCTTT
.	TRBV5-1	TRBJ1-3	.	CASRVDRSTGNTIYF	TGCGCCAGCAGGGTTGACAGGTCGACTGGAAACACCATATATTTT
.	TRBV7-3	TRBJ2-1	TRBD2	CASSLGTSGSYNEQFF	TGTGCCAGCAGCCTAGGGACTAGCGGCTCATACAATGAGCAGTTCTTC
.	TRBV10-3	TRBJ2-3	TRBD2	CASGRDSPSTDTQYF	TGTGCCAGCGGGAGGGACAGCCCTAGCACAGATACGCAGTATTTT
.	TRBV7-2	TRBJ1-3	.	CASSLSGGLATGNTIYF	TGTGCCAGCAGCTTAAGTGGCGGTTTAGCTACTGGAAACACCATATATTTT
.	TRBV6-5	TRBJ1-5	.	CASTNRDPPQHF	TGTGCCAGCACTAACAGGGATCCGCCCCAGCATTTT
.	TRBV4-3	TRBJ2-5	TRBD2	CASSPRTSGGQETQYF	TGCGCCAGCAGCCCCCGGACTAGCGGGGGCCAAGAGACCCAGTACTTC
.	TRBV5-4	TRBJ2-1	.	CASSPDYPPLYEQFF	TGTGCCAGCAGCCCGGACTACCCCCCTCTATATGAGCAGTTCTTC
.	TRBV6-1	TRBJ2-2	TRBD1	CASSNRGLNGGELFF	TGTGCCAGCAGTAACAGGGGATTAAATGGCGGGGAGCTGTTTTTT
.	TRBV7-8	TRBJ1-5	.	CASSLIRNQPQHF	TGTGCCAGCAGCTTAATCAGAAATCAGCCCCAGCATTTT
once	TRBV14	TRBJ2-1	.	CASSHRYSYNEQFF	TGTGCCAGCAGCCACAGGTACTCCTACAATGAGCAGTTCTTC
.	TRBV10-2	TRBJ2-7	TRBD2	CASSDLAGAPGDEQYF	TGCGCCAGCAGTGATCTAGCGGGGGCCCCAGGGGACGAGCAGTACTTC
.	TRBV2	TRBJ2-1	TRBD2	CASTPLAGTYNEQFF	TGTGCCAGTACCCCCCTAGCGGGGACCTACAATGAGCAGTTCTTC
.	TRBV7-9	TRBJ1-2	TRBD1	CASSLATGQPDGYTF	TGTGCCAGCAGCTTAGCGACGGGACAGCCGGACGGCTACACCTTC
once	TRBV6-5	TRBJ1-5	.	CASSSRKDQPQHF	TGTGCCAGCAGTTCCAGGAAAGATCAGCCCCAGCATTTT
.	TRBV2	TRBJ1-2	.	CASSGTRTNYGYTF	TGTGCCAGCAGTGGAACCAGAACTAACTATGGCTACACCTTC
few	TRBV6-6	TRBJ1-5	.	CASSYRGWNQPQHF	TGTGCCAGCAGTTACCGGGGTTGGAATCAGCCCCAGCATTTT
.	TRBV27	TRBJ1-2	.	CASSFTRTEGYTF	TGTGCCAGCAGTTTTACAAGGACAGAAGGCTACACCTTC
.	TRBV4-1	TRBJ2-5	TRBD1	CASSQERDRDFTTQYF	TGCGCCAGCAGCCAAGAAAGGGACAGGGATTTTACGACCCAGTACTTC
once	TRBV20-1	TRBJ1-1	.	CSASGRGEAFF	TGCAGTGCTAGTGGGCGGGGTGAAGCTTTCTTT
.	TRBV6-6	TRBJ2-7	TRBD2	CASSPPGGANEQYF	TGTGCCAGCAGCCCCCCCGGGGGGGCGAACGAGCAGTACTTC
.	TRBV4-2	TRBJ1-2	.	CASSQATGQGIGYTF	TGTGCCAGCAGCCAAGCAACAGGCCAGGGTATCGGCTACACCTTC
few	TRBV5-6	TRBJ1-2	TRBD1	CASSPTGPGYGYTF	TGTGCCAGCAGCCCGACAGGGCCTGGATATGGCTACACCTTC
once	TRBV6-1	TRBJ2-3	TRBD1	CASIHRGADTQYF	TGTGCCAGCATACACAGGGGAGCAGATACGCAGTATTTT
.	TRBV4-1	TRBJ1-3	TRBD1	CASSHRQGISGNTIYF	TGCGCCAGCAGCCATAGACAGGGGATCTCTGGAAACACCATATATTTT
.	TRBV6-5	TRBJ1-6	TRBD1	CASRDRDGSPLHF	TGTGCCAGCCGGGACAGGGATGGTTCACCCCTCCACTTT
.	TRBV5-4	TRBJ1-1	.	CASSPPGVGRDTEAFF	TGTGCCAGCAGCCCCCCTGGGGTGGGCAGGGACACTGAAGCTTTCTTT
.	TRBV6-5	TRBJ1-1	TRBD1	CASSNPGGRAEAFF	TGTGCCAGCAGCAATCCAGGGGGAAGGGCTGAAGCTTTCTTT
.	TRBV6-1	TRBJ2-7	TRBD1	CASLGTAFVGQYF	TGTGCCAGCTTGGGGACAGCCTTCGTCGGGCAGTACTTC
.	TRBV4-2	TRBJ2-5	.	CASSQSGSKETQYF	TGTGCCAGCAGCCAGTCGGGGAGTAAAGAGACCCAGTACTTC
once	TRBV30	TRBJ1-2	.	CAWNRRAGHGYTF	TGTGCCTGGAATCGTCGGGCAGGGCACGGCTACACCTTC
.	TRBV6-1	TRBJ1-5	TRBD1	CASSTGGTYNQPQHF	TGTGCCAGTTCGACAGGGGGCACCTACAATCAGCCCCAGCATTTT
.	TRBV9	TRBJ1-2	TRBD1	CASSDPPGQNYGYTF	TGTGCCAGCAGCGACCCCCCGGGACAGAACTATGGCTACACCTTC
.	TRBV2	TRBJ2-2	TRBD1	CASSGTGPGELFF	TGTGCCAGCAGCGGGACAGGGCCCGGGGAGCTGTTTTTT
.	TRBV5-5	TRBJ1-6	.	CASSLEGHGSGAPLHF	TGTGCCAGCAGCTTGGAGGGACACGGATCTGGGGCACCCCTCCACTTT
few	TRBV6-1	TRBJ1-3	.	CASSDPVSGNTIYF	TGTGCCAGCAGTGACCCAGTCTCTGGAAACACCATATATTTT
.	TRBV11-2	TRBJ1-3	.	CASSLDPGGGNTIYF	TGTGCCAGCAGCTTAGATCCGGGCGGCGGGAACACCATATATTTT